Listed below are T cell receptor beta chains from one sample, sequenced in a study of blood T cell repertoires in COVID-19. Profiled with immunoSEQ multiplex PCR; TCRdb holds only in-frame clones, not every one. The data show fewer than 200,000 clones, with 82% seen just once and about 5% held by the top ten. The sample taken for sequencing was PBMCs or T cells enriched from blood (not recorded which). The receptors come from a woman aged 55-69 years with acute COVID-19. Both conserved end residues are part of each CDR3. D genes are given only for firm matches. Only part of the rows carry a size: once, few, many, or a class if the clone is expanded.

TRBJ2-1 TRBV19 - TRBD2 TGTGCCAGTAGCCGGGGACTAGCGGGAGCCAATGAGCAGTTCTTC CASSRGLAGANEQFF
TRBJ1-5 TRBV9 - TRBD1 TGTGCCAGCAGCGCCCAGGGGGCCCAGAATCAGCCCCAGCATTTT CASSAQGAQNQPQHF
TRBJ2-5 TRBV28 - - TGTGCCAGCAGTTCCAGGGGGCGGGGGGAGACCCAGTACTTC CASSSRGRGETQYF
TRBJ1-3 TRBV2 - - TGTGCCAGCAGCCGGGGTTCTGGAAACACCATATATTTT CASSRGSGNTIYF
TRBJ2-2 TRBV6-5 few - TGTGCCAGCAGGGTACAGGCGCTCGACACCGGGGAGCTGTTTTTT CASRVQALDTGELFF
TRBJ1-2 TRBV10-3 - TRBD1 TGTGCCATCAGTGCCGGGACAGGGAACAAGGCCAGCTATGGCTACACCTTC CAISAGTGNKASYGYTF
TRBJ1-3 TRBV4-2 - - TGTGCCAGCAGCCAAGGCGACGGAGCTTCTGGAAACACCATATATTTT CASSQGDGASGNTIYF
TRBJ2-2 TRBV11-2 once TRBD2 TGTGCCAGCAGCAAGACCCCGGGACTAGCGGAGCCGGGGACCGGGGAGCTGTTTTTT CASSKTPGLAEPGTGELFF
TRBJ2-1 TRBV24-1 - TRBD2 TGTGCCACCAGTGATTTTGTACTAGCGGGGAACAATGAGCAGTTCTTC CATSDFVLAGNNEQFF
TRBJ2-3 TRBV5-1 few - TGCGCCAGCAGCTTGGCCGAGCTGGCGGGGCCAGATACGCAGTATTTT CASSLAELAGPDTQYF
TRBJ2-3 TRBV7-9 - TRBD2 TGTGCCAGCAGCTTTTGGACTAGCGGGACAGATACGCAGTATTTT CASSFWTSGTDTQYF
TRBJ2-1 TRBV6-6 once TRBD2 TGTGCCAGCAGTTACCCAGCGGGGGGGTCGTACAATGAGCAGTTCTTC CASSYPAGGSYNEQFF
TRBJ1-2 TRBV6-5 - TRBD1 TGTGCCAGCAGTTACCTGGACAGGGTGAATGGCTACACCTTC CASSYLDRVNGYTF
TRBJ1-1 TRBV5-6 - TRBD1 TGTGCCAGCAGCTCCCCCGGACAGGGTAACACTGAAGCTTTCTTT CASSSPGQGNTEAFF
TRBJ2-7 TRBV11-2 few TRBD1 TGTGCCAGCAGCTCTCACTTTGACAGGGACAGGTTTTACGAGCAGTACTTC CASSSHFDRDRFYEQYF
TRBJ2-2 TRBV5-1 - TRBD2 TGCGCCAGCAGCTTGGAACTAGCGGGGGAGCTGTTTTTT CASSLELAGELFF
TRBJ1-1 TRBV18 - TRBD1 TGTGCCAGCTCATTTACAGGGGGTGGGGACACTGAAGCTTTCTTT CASSFTGGGDTEAFF
TRBJ2-5 TRBV2 - - TGTGCCAGCAGTGGCGGCGGGGGCGGTCCCCAAGAGACCCAGTACTTC CASSGGGGGPQETQYF
TRBJ1-1 TRBV28 - - TGTGCCAGCAGTTCGTACGGACAGAACACTGAAGCTTTCTTT CASSSYGQNTEAFF
TRBJ1-2 TRBV9 few - TGTGCCAGCAGCGTAGGCGCCGCCGGCTACACCTTC CASSVGAAGYTF
TRBJ2-3 TRBV19 - - TGTGCCAGTAACAGGGCCCTCACAGATACGCAGTATTTT CASNRALTDTQYF
TRBJ2-1 TRBV12-3/TRBV12-4 - - TGTGCCAGCAGGAATCAGGGGAATGAGCAGTTCTTC CASRNQGNEQFF